This T cell receptor (beta chain) was sequenced for a study of blood T cell repertoires in COVID-19. Study-level background: Whether acute or convalescent, the COVID-19 samples came from the United States, Italy and Spain. PBMCs, B-cell-depleted T cells, or T cells were the source of the cDNA or gDNA that made up the material.

In the study's own analysis: Amplified reference gene primers provided the basis for estimating nucleated cell counts. Produced via immunoSEQ multiplex PCR; TCRdb's table is partial and in-frame only. D and trimming were read from the DNA, whereas the V and J calls and clone size are those reported in that table. The sample contains around 130,000 clones, approximately 90% of which appear only once. Trimming shortened V by 6 bases and J by 7 bases, and 15 bases separated the two germline ends. Germline V gives CDR1 LNHDA, CDR2 SQIVND (reference sequence). This CDR3 region has 14 residues. This clonotype was obtained from a man aged 45-60 years with active or convalescent COVID-19. The chain is built from TRBV19 and TRBJ1-4; D possibly corresponds to TRBD1 (5 bases). The material sequenced was peripheral blood. The CDR3 here is CASSTTARREKLFF. For the CDR3, the DNA is TGTGCCAGTAGCACGACAGCGCGGCGTGAAAAACTGTTTTTT.